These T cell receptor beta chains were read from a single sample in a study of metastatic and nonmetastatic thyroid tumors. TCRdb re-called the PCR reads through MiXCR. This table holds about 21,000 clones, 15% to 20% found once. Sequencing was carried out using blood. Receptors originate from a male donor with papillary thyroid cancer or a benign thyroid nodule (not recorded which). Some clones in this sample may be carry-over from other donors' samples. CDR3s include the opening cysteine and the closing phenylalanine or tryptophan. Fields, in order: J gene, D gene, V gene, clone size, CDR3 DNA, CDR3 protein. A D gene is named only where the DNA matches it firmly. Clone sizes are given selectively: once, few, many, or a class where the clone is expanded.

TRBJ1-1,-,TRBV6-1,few,TGTGCCAGCAGTACGGCGCGGACAGAGCGTACCGAAGCTTTCTTT,CASSTARTERTEAFF
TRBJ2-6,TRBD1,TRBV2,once,TGTGCCAGCAGAGGGACAGGGGGCATAAGGACTGGGGCCAACGTCCTTACTTTC,CASRGTGGIRTGANVLTF
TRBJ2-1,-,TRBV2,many,TGTGCCAGCAGTTTTTACAATGAGCAGTTCTTC,CASSFYNEQFF
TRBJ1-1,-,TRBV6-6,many,TGTGCCAGCAGTTACCGTAGTCGGGGGCAGGGTGAAGCTTTCTTT,CASSYRSRGQGEAFF
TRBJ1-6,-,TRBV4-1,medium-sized,TGCGCCAGCAGCCAAGATTGGGGGGTTTCGAGGAATTCACCCCTCCACTTT,CASSQDWGVSRNSPLHF
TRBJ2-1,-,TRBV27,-,TGTGCCAGCAGTTACAAGTCGGGACTCCATGAGCAGTTCTTC,CASSYKSGLHEQFF
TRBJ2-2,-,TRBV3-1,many,TGTGCCAGCAGCCAAGGAGACACATACACCGGGGAGCTGTTTTTT,CASSQGDTYTGELFF
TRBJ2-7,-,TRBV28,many,TGTGCCAGCAGTCCACTTGGGGAGCAGTACTTC,CASSPLGEQYF
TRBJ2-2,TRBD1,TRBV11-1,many,TGTGCCAGCAGCTTAGCGGAACCGACAGGGGGCGACACCGGGGAGCTGTTTTTT,CASSLAEPTGGDTGELFF
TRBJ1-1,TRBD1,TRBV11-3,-,TGTGCCAGCACCGCAAAGGGGGCTGGGAACACTGAAGCTTTCTTT,CASTAKGAGNTEAFF
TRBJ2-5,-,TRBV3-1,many,TGTGCCAGCAGCTCCCGGGAAGATGTTGAGACCCAGTACTTC,CASSSREDVETQYF
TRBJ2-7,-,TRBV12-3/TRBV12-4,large,TGTGCCAGCAGTTTAGAGTACTACGAGCAGTACTTC,CASSLEYYEQYF
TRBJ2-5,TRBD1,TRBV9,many,TGTGCCAGCAGCGTTGGGACAGGGGAGGAGACCCAGTACTTC,CASSVGTGEETQYF
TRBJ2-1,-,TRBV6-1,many,TGTGCCAGCCGACCCTCTCTAGCCCCGCTCTACAATGAGCAGTTCTTC,CASRPSLAPLYNEQFF
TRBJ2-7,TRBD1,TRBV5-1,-,TGCGCCAGCAGAATAACAGGGGGCAGCTACGGCGAGCAGTACTTC,CASRITGGSYGEQYF
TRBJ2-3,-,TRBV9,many,TGTGCCAGCAGCGTAGCCCCTGTTATGACAGATACGCAGTATTTT,CASSVAPVMTDTQYF